This TCR beta chain originates from a study of T cells in Graves' hyperthyroidism and ophthalmopathy. Pregnant or lactating patients were excluded, as were those with uncontrolled infection or other autoimmune disease. Fresh peripheral blood, around 11 ml of it, supplied the PBMCs. CDR1 and CDR2 from the germline V gene are SNHLY and FYNNEI. Trimming removed 10 bases at V and 8 bases at J, with 14 bases between. CDR3 length equals 11 residues. This clonotype was recorded at least ten times. What was amplified from RNA transcripts were TCR beta CDR3 regions. Primed by the HTBI set, a first-round RT-PCR was run on the TCR CDR3. Via MiXCR, TCRdb re-called the multiplex PCR reads, giving one row per CDR3 protein. This repertoire shows about 690,000 distinct CDR3 sequences, 17% found once; its top ten account for roughly 15%.

The sequencing input was blood. This clonotype was obtained from a man aged 45-65 years with Graves' hyperthyroidism. The J gene is TRBJ1-2, the V gene TRBV2, with D perhaps matching TRBD1 (5 bases). The CDR3 region has the DNA TGTGCCATCATGGGGACTCCCGGCTACACCTTC. It is translated as CAIMGTPGYTF. The full variable domain, rest sourced from reference TRBV2 and TRBJ1-2, is EPEVTQTPSHQVTQMGQEVILRCVPISNHLYFYWYRQILGQKVEFLVSFYNNEISEKSEIFDDQFSVERPDGSNFTLKIRSTKLEDSAMYFCAIMGTPGYTFGSGTRLTVV.